This TCR beta chain came from a study of blood T cell repertoires in COVID-19. The wider study: Acute-phase and convalescent COVID-19 samples originated in the United States, Italy and Spain. In each case, the material was cDNA or gDNA derived from T cells, B-cell-depleted T cells, or PBMCs.

This CDR3 contains 14 residues. Germline V gene data show CDR1 as SNHLY and CDR2 as FYNNEI. Trimming took 6 bases from V and 0 from J, leaving 9 bases between them. Authors' analysis steps: How many nucleated cells were present was estimated from reference gene primer amplification. Libraries were prepared by immunoSEQ multiplex PCR; TCRdb keeps only in-frame clonotypes and omits some of them. D and trimming come from the DNA, and the V and J calls and clone size come from that table. Seen here are about 350,000 clones, over 80% observed once, and the top ten hold roughly 6.3%. The TCR was taken from a woman aged 45-65 years with COVID-19, enrolled during active disease. Specimen: peripheral blood. The V and J genes are TRBV2 and TRBJ2-1; D remains unclear. As DNA, the CDR3 is TGTGCCAGCAGAAAACTAAGCTCCTACAATGAGCAGTTCTTC. Translated: CASRKLSSYNEQFF.